The clone carrying this TCR beta chain has a single count. Antigen specificity is unknown. This entry belongs to a study of CD4+ T cells in melanoma. General observations from the study: CD8+ T cell, macrophage and B cell function reportedly correlated with neoantigen-specific CD4+ T cells. Neoantigen-specific CD4+ T cells in melanoma reportedly had diverse differentiation states.

V was shortened by 5 bases and J by 0 bases, with 12 bases between the two germline ends. Germline V gives CDR1 SGHTA, CDR2 FQGNSA. This CDR3 comprises 15 residues. Assay: immunoSEQ multiplex PCR; the TCRdb copy retains only in-frame clones and omits some. The table lists about 120,000 clones, about 90% of them singletons, with roughly 3.5% in the top ten. Sequencing used peripheral blood. The J gene is TRBJ2-3, the V gene TRBV7-2; D is perhaps TRBD1 (5 bases). The receptor comes from a human donor with melanoma. The CDR3 nucleotides read TGTGCCAGCAGCCGCGACAGTACTAGCACAGATACGCAGTATTTT. Its translation is CASSRDSTSTDTQYF. Drawing the rest from reference TRBV7-2 and TRBJ2-3, the complete variable domain is GAGVSQSPSNKVTEKGKDVELRCDPISGHTALYWYRQSLGQGLEFLIYFQGNSAPDKSGLPSDRFSAERTGGSVSTLTIQRTQQEDSAVYLCASSRDSTSTDTQYFGPGTRLTVL.